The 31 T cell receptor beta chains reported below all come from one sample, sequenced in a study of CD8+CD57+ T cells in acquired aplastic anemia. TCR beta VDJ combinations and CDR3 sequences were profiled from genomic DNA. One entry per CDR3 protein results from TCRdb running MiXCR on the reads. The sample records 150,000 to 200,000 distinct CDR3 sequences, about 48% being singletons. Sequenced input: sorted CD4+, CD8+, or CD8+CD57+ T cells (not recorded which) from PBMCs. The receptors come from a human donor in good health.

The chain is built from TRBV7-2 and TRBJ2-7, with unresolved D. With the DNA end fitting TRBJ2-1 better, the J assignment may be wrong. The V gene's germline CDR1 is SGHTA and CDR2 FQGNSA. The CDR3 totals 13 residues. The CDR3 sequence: CASSLRRDNEQFF. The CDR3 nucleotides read TGTGCCAGCAGCCTCCGCCGGGACAATGAGCAGTTCTTC.

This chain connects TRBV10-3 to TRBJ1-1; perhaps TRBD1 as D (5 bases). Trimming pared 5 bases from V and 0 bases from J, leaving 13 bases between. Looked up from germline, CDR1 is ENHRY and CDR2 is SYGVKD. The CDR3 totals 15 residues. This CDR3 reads CAISLGGAVNTEAFF. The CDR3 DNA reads TGTGCCATCAGTTTAGGCGGGGCCGTGAACACTGAAGCTTTCTTT.

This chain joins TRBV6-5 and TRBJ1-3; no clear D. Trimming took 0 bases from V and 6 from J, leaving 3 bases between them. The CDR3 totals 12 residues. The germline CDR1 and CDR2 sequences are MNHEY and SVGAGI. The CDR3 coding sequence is TGTGCCAGCAGTTACTCTACAAACACCATATATTTT. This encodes CASSYSTNTIYF.

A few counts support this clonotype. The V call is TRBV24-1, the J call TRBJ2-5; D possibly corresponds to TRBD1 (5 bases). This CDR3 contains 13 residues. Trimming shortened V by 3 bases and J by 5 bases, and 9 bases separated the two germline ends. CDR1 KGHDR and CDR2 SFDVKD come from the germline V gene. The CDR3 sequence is CATSDGAQETQYF. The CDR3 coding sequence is TGTGCCACCAGTGATGGGGCGCAGGAGACCCAGTACTTC.

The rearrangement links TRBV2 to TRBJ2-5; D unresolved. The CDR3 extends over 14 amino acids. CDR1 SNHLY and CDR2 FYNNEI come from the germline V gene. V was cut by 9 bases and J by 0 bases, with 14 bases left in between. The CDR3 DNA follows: TGTGCCAGTTTTTACCCGGTCTACCAAGAGACCCAGTACTTC. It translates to CASFYPVYQETQYF.

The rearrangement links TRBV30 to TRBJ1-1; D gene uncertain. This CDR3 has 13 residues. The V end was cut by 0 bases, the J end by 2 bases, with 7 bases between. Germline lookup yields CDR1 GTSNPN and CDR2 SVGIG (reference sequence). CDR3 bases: TGTGCCTGGAGTGTCGAAGTTAACACTGAAGCTTTCTTT. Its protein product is CAWSVEVNTEAFF.

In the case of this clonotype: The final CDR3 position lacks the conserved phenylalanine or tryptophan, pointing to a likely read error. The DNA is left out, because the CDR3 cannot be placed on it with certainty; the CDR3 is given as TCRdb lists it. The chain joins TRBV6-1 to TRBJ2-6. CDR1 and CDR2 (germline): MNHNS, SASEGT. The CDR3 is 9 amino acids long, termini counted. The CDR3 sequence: CASSEGFLR.

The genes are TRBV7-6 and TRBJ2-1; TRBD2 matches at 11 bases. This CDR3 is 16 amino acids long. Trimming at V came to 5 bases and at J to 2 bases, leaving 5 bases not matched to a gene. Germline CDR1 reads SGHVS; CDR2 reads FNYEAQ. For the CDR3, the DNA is TGTGCCAGCAGCCTGAGGGGACTAGCGGCCTACAATGAGCAGTTCTTC. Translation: CASSLRGLAAYNEQFF.

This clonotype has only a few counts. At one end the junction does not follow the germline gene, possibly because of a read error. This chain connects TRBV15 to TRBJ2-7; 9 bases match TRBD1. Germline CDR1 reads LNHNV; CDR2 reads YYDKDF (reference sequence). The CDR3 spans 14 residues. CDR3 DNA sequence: TGTGCCACCAGCGGAGACAGGGGGACCTACGAGCAGTACTTC. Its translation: CATSGDRGTYEQYF.

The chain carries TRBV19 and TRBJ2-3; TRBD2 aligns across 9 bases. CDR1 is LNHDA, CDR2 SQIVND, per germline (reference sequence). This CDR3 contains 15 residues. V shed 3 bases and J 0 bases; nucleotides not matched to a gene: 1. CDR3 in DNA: TGTGCCAGTAGTATCGCGGGAGGGAGCACAGATACGCAGTATTTT. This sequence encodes CASSIAGGSTDTQYF.

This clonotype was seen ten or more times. CDR3: CASSLETGTGQETQYF. CDR3 in DNA: TGTGCCAGCAGTTTAGAGACGGGGACAGGTCAAGAGACCCAGTACTTC. The V call is TRBV12-3 or TRBV12-4, the J call TRBJ2-5; 8 bases align to TRBD1. The length of the CDR3 is 16 residues. V was pared by 1 base and J by 2 bases, with 6 bases of the junction left unmatched.

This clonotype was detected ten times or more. CDR3 residues: CASSGRTDTEAFF. The CDR3 DNA follows: TGTGCCAGCAGTGGACGAACGGACACTGAAGCTTTCTTT. The chain joins TRBV27 to TRBJ1-1; D is unresolved. The CDR3 totals 13 residues. CDR1 is MNHEY, CDR2 SMNVEV, per germline (reference sequence). Trimming removed 5 bases at V and 3 bases at J, with 10 bases between.

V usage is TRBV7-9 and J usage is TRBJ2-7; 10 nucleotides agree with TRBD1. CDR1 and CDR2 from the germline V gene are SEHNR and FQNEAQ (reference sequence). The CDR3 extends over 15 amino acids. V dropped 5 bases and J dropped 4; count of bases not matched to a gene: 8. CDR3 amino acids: CASSPDRGPSYEQYF. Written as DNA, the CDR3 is TGTGCCAGCAGCCCTGACAGGGGGCCGTCATACGAGCAGTACTTC.

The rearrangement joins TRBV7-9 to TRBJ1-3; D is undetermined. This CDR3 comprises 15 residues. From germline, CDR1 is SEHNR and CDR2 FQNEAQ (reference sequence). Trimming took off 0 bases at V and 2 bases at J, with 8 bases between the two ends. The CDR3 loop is CASSLAEVTGNTIYF. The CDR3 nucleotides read TGTGCCAGCAGCTTAGCCGAGGTTACTGGAAACACCATATATTTT.

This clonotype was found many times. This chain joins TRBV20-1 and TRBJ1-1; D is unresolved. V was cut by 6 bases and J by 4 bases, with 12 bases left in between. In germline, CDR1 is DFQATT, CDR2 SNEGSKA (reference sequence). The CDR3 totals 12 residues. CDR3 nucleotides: TGCAGTGCACGTAGGGAGGGCACTGAAGCTTTCTTT. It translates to CSARREGTEAFF.

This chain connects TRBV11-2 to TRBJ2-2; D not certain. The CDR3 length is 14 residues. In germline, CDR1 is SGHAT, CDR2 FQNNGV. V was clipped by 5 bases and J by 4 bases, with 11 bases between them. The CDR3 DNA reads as TGTGCCAGCAGCACTTATACGAGCACCGGGGAGCTGTTTTTT. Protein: CASSTYTSTGELFF.

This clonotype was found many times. CDR3 sequence reads: CASSSGYGLMNTGELFF. DNA of the CDR3: TGTGCCAGCAGTTCGGGGTACGGACTAATGAACACCGGGGAGCTGTTTTTT. V usage is TRBV12-3 or TRBV12-4 and J usage is TRBJ2-2, with D possibly TRBD2 on 6 matching bases. This CDR3 spans 17 amino acids. Deletions cut 4 bases from V and 1 base from J, with 16 bases between.

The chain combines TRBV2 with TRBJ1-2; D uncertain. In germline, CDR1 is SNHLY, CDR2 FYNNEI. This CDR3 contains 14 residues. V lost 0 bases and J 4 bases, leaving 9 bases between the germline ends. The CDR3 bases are TGTGCCAGCAGTGAAGCGCGGCAGATCTATGGCTACACCTTC. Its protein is CASSEARQIYGYTF.

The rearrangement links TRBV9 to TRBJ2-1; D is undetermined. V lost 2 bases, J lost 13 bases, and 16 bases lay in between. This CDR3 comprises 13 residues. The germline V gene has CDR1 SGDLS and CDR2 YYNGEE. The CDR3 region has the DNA TGTGCCAGCAGCGTTCGAGGTGAGGAGACCCAGTTCTTC. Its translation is CASSVRGEETQFF.

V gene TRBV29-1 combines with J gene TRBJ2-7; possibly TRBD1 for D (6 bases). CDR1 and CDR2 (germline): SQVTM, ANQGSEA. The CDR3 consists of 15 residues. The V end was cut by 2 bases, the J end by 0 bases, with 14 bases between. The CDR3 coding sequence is TGCAGCGTTGAAACGCAGGACAGTTTCTCCTACGAGCAGTACTTC. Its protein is CSVETQDSFSYEQYF.

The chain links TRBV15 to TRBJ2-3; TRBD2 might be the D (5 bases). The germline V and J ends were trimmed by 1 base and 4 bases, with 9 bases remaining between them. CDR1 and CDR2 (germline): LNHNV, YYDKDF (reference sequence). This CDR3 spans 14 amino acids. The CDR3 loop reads CATSRGELPDTQYF. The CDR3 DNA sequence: TGTGCCACCAGCAGAGGGGAGTTGCCAGATACGCAGTATTTT. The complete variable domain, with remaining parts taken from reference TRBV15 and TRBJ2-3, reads DAMVIQNPRYQVTQFGKPVTLSCSQTLNHNVMYWYQQKSSQAPKLLFHYYDKDFNNEADTPDNFQSRRPNTSFCFLDIRSPGLGDTAMYLCATSRGELPDTQYFGPGTRLTVL.

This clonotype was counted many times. The CDR3 loop reads CASSFLGYAVGNSPLHF. The DNA of the CDR3 is TGTGCCAGCAGCTTCTTGGGTTACGCGGTCGGTAATTCACCCCTCCACTTT. This rearrangement joins TRBV13 to TRBJ1-6, with D unresolved. The length of the CDR3 is 17 residues. V shed 3 bases and J shed 6 bases, with 18 bases lying between them. Germline CDR1 is PRHDT and CDR2 is FYEKMQ (reference sequence).

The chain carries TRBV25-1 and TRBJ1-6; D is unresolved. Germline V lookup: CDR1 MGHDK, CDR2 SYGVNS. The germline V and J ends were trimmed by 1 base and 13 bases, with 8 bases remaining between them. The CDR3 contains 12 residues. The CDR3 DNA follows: TGTGCCAGCAGTGAATCCGATAGGCCCCTCCACTTT. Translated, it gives CASSESDRPLHF.

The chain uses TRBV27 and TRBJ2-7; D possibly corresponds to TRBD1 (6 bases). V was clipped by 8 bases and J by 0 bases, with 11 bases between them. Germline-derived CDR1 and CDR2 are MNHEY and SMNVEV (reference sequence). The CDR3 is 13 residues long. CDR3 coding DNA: TGTGCCAGCGTGGGGGCCCCCTCCTACGAGCAGTACTTC. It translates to CASVGAPSYEQYF.

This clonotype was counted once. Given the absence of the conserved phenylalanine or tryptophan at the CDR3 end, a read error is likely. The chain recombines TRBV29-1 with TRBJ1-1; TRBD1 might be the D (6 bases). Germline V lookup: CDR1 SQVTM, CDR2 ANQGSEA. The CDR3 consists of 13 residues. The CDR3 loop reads CSVGGRQHAEAFL. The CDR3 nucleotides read TGCAGTGTTGGGGGCCGACAGCACGCAGAAGCTTTCCTT.

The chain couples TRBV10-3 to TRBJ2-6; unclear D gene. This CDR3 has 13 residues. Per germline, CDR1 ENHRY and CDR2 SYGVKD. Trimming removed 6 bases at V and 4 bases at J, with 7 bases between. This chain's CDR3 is CAIRSSGANVLTF. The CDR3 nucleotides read TGTGCCATCAGGTCCTCAGGGGCCAACGTCCTGACTTTC.

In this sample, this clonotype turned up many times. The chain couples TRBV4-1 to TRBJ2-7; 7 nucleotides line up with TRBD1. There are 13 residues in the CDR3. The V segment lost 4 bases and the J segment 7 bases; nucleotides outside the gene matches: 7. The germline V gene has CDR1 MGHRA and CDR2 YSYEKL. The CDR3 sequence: CASSLDRADEQYF. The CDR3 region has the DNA TGCGCCAGCAGCCTCGACAGGGCTGATGAGCAGTACTTC.

The CDR3 reads CSARDRGRAFF. CDR3 DNA: TGCAGTGCGAGGGACAGGGGACGAGCTTTCTTT. The chain joins TRBV20-1 to TRBJ1-1; 10 positions match TRBD1. Trimming at V came to 6 bases and at J to 10 bases, leaving 5 bases not matched to a gene. The CDR3 is made up of 11 amino acids. Germline CDR1 and CDR2: DFQATT and SNEGSKA (reference sequence).

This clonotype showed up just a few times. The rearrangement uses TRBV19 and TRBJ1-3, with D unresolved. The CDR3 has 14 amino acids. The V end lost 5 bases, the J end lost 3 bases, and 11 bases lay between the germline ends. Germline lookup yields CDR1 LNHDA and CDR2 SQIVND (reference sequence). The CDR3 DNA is TGTGCCAGTAGTCCCTTCGGGCATGGAAACACCATATATTTT. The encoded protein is CASSPFGHGNTIYF. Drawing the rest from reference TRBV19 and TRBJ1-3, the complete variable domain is DGGITQSPKYLFRKEGQNVTLSCEQNLNHDAMYWYRQDPGQGLRLIYYSQIVNDFQKGDIAEGYSVSREKKESFPLTVTSAQKNPTAFYLCASSPFGHGNTIYFGEGSWLTVV.

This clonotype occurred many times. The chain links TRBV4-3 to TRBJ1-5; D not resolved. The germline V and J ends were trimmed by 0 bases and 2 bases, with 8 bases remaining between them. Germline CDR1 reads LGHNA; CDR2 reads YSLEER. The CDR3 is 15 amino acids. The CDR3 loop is CASSQESLGNQPQHF. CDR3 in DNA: TGCGCCAGCAGCCAAGAAAGTCTAGGCAATCAGCCCCAGCATTTT.

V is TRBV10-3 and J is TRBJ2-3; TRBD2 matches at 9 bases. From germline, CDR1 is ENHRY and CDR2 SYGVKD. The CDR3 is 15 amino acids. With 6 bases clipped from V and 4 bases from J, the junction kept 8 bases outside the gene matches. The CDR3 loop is CAISEPGLAPDTQYF. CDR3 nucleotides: TGTGCCATCAGCGAACCGGGACTAGCTCCAGATACGCAGTATTTT.